This TCR beta chain stems from a study of blood T cells in healthy people across ages. Sample-barcoded 5' priming and a J-beta primer mix drove a second PCR of roughly 7 to 11 cycles. TCRdb fed the 5' RACE reads into MiXCR, producing one record per CDR3 protein. The sample records about 570,000 distinct CDR3 sequences, approximately 27% being singletons. The germline gives CDR1 DFQATT, CDR2 SNEGSKA (reference sequence). The CDR3 runs to 16 residues. After removal of 6 bases from V and 4 bases from J, the junction contained 6 bases not matched to a gene. The J gene is TRBJ2-1, the V gene TRBV20-1, with 16 bases aligning to TRBD2. This receptor was identified in a woman in her 70s in good health. Sequenced material: blood. The CDR3 DNA reads TGCAGTGCCGAGGGGACTAGCGGGGGGGATTACAATGAGCAGTTCTTC. It translates to CSAEGTSGGDYNEQFF.